Listed below are T cell receptor beta chains from one sample, sequenced in a study of immune evolution from preneoplasia to lung adenocarcinoma. The protocol was immunoSEQ multiplex PCR, while the TCRdb copy is restricted to in-frame clones and leaves out a portion. Of a few thousand clones detected, about 48% appear once; the ten largest clones hold 20% to 30%. The sample consisted of FFPE normal lung tissue adjacent to the tumor. These TCRs come from a person aged 50-59 years with lung adenocarcinoma. CDR3s include the opening cysteine and the closing phenylalanine or tryptophan. The D gene is left open where the match is weak. Clone size appears in some rows only: once, few, many, or a class for an expanded clone.

clone_size: .; v_call: TRBV4-1; d_call: .; j_call: TRBJ1-2; cdr3_nt: TGCGCCAGCAGCCAAGTTGATAGGAGTGGCTACACCTTC; cdr3_aa: CASSQVDRSGYTF
clone_size: .; v_call: TRBV18; d_call: TRBD1; j_call: TRBJ2-7; cdr3_nt: TGTGCCAGCTCACCGGAGGACAGGGGGTTGGAGTACTTC; cdr3_aa: CASSPEDRGLEYF
clone_size: .; v_call: TRBV7-8; d_call: TRBD2; j_call: TRBJ2-1; cdr3_nt: TGTGCCAGCAGCTTGTGGAAACTAGCGGGAACAAATGAGCAGTTCTTC; cdr3_aa: CASSLWKLAGTNEQFF
clone_size: .; v_call: TRBV11-3; d_call: .; j_call: TRBJ1-1; cdr3_nt: TGTGCCAGCAGCCCGCGCCGGGGAGCCGACACTGAAGCTTTCTTT; cdr3_aa: CASSPRRGADTEAFF
clone_size: .; v_call: TRBV5-1; d_call: .; j_call: TRBJ2-7; cdr3_nt: TGCGCCAGCTCTCCAGGCGGGTCCTACGAGCAGTACTTC; cdr3_aa: CASSPGGSYEQYF
clone_size: .; v_call: TRBV7-8; d_call: .; j_call: TRBJ2-7; cdr3_nt: TGTGCCAGCAGCTTGTCCCCCGAGCAGTACTTC; cdr3_aa: CASSLSPEQYF
clone_size: .; v_call: TRBV6-1; d_call: TRBD2; j_call: TRBJ2-7; cdr3_nt: TGTGCCTCCGGCCGCGGGAGCGCCTACGAGCAGTACTTC; cdr3_aa: CASGRGSAYEQYF
clone_size: .; v_call: TRBV25-1; d_call: .; j_call: TRBJ1-4; cdr3_nt: TGTGCCAGCAGTGAATATAGCTGGTTTTGGGAAAAACTGTTTTTT; cdr3_aa: CASSEYSWFWEKLFF
clone_size: .; v_call: TRBV29-1; d_call: .; j_call: TRBJ2-5; cdr3_nt: TGCAGCGTTGAAGATCAACAAGGAGGAGAGACCCAGTACTTC; cdr3_aa: CSVEDQQGGETQYF
clone_size: .; v_call: TRBV2; d_call: .; j_call: TRBJ1-3; cdr3_nt: TGTGCCAGCAGTGCCCGGGGAGGGACCATATATTTT; cdr3_aa: CASSARGGTIYF
clone_size: .; v_call: TRBV7-9; d_call: .; j_call: TRBJ1-5; cdr3_nt: TGTGCCAGCAGCCCATGGACCGATAGCAATCAGCCCCAGCATTTT; cdr3_aa: CASSPWTDSNQPQHF
clone_size: few; v_call: TRBV6-6; d_call: .; j_call: TRBJ2-1; cdr3_nt: TGTGCCAGCAGTTCCCAGTCGGTTCGGGGGCAGTTCTTC; cdr3_aa: CASSSQSVRGQFF
clone_size: .; v_call: TRBV11-2; d_call: TRBD1; j_call: TRBJ2-1; cdr3_nt: TGTGCCAGCAGCCCCGGGACAGGGGGCTACGATGAGCAGTTCTTC; cdr3_aa: CASSPGTGGYDEQFF
clone_size: few; v_call: TRBV9; d_call: TRBD1; j_call: TRBJ1-6; cdr3_nt: TGTGCCAGCAGCGTAGCCACGACAGGGGGCAATTCACCCCTCCACTTT; cdr3_aa: CASSVATTGGNSPLHF
clone_size: .; v_call: TRBV4-1; d_call: TRBD2; j_call: TRBJ2-3; cdr3_nt: TGCGCCAGCAGCCAAGGAATCGCCGGACTAGCTCAAGTCCATACGCAGTATTTT; cdr3_aa: CASSQGIAGLAQVHTQYF
clone_size: once; v_call: TRBV19; d_call: TRBD1; j_call: TRBJ1-4; cdr3_nt: TGTGCCAGTAGTGACTTCTCAGGGGGGAATGAAAAACTGTTTTTT; cdr3_aa: CASSDFSGGNEKLFF
clone_size: .; v_call: TRBV7-2; d_call: TRBD2; j_call: TRBJ2-5; cdr3_nt: TGTGCCAGCAGCTTAGGCGGGAGGGTAGAGACCCAGTACTTC; cdr3_aa: CASSLGGRVETQYF
clone_size: few; v_call: TRBV2; d_call: .; j_call: TRBJ2-7; cdr3_nt: TGTGCCAGCAGTGATTTCCCGGTCGAGCAGTACTTC; cdr3_aa: CASSDFPVEQYF
clone_size: few; v_call: TRBV7-9; d_call: .; j_call: TRBJ2-7; cdr3_nt: TGTGCCAGCAGCTTAGGTCAGAAGGGGAAGACATACGAGCAGTACTTC; cdr3_aa: CASSLGQKGKTYEQYF
clone_size: few; v_call: TRBV7-2; d_call: .; j_call: TRBJ2-7; cdr3_nt: TGTGCCAGCAGCTCCGGGGCGCTCCTCGAGCAGTACTTC; cdr3_aa: CASSSGALLEQYF
clone_size: .; v_call: TRBV28; d_call: .; j_call: TRBJ2-3; cdr3_nt: TGTGCCAGCAGCTACAAGGTCACAGATACGCAGTATTTT; cdr3_aa: CASSYKVTDTQYF
clone_size: few; v_call: TRBV30; d_call: TRBD1; j_call: TRBJ1-5; cdr3_nt: TGTGCCTCGGGACAGGGGTATCAGCCCCAGCATTTT; cdr3_aa: CASGQGYQPQHF